Each of the 19 T cell receptor beta chains below was sequenced from the same sample in a study of blood T cell repertoires in COVID-19. Assay used: immunoSEQ multiplex PCR; TCRdb lists only in-frame clones, some missing. The sample contains around 50,000 clones, 89% of which appear only once. What was sequenced was peripheral blood. These receptors all stem from a human donor in a cohort sampled during active COVID-19.

This clone was seen a few times. CDR3 loop: CASSQASTGHGYEQYF. In DNA form, the CDR3 reads TGTGCCAGCAGCCAAGCCTCGACAGGTCATGGCTACGAGCAGTACTTC. The rearrangement links TRBV4-2 to TRBJ2-7, with D perhaps matching TRBD1 (6 bases). The CDR3 consists of 16 residues. The V gene lost 1 base and the J gene lost 3 bases, with 16 bases spanning the gap. The V gene's germline CDR1 is LGHNA and CDR2 YNFKEQ.

This clone was detected only once. The chain uses TRBV6-6 and TRBJ1-6, with D unresolved. V dropped 7 bases and J dropped 7 bases, with 20 bases sitting between them. Germline loops: CDR1 MNHNY, CDR2 SVGAGI (reference sequence). The CDR3 is 16 amino acids. CDR3 DNA sequence: TGTGCCAGCACCCCAACCCACGACACTCGAAATTCACCCCTCCACTTT. This encodes CASTPTHDTRNSPLHF.

The chain has TRBV3-1 (or the pseudogene TRBV3-2) and TRBJ2-1; 8 bases line up with TRBD2. The V segment lost 1 base and the J segment 1 base; nucleotides outside the gene matches: 0. From germline, CDR1 is LGHDT and CDR2 YNNKEL (reference sequence). The CDR3 consists of 15 residues. CDR3 in amino acids: CASSQAGGSYNEQFF. CDR3 sequence (DNA): TGTGCCAGCAGCCAAGCGGGAGGGTCCTACAATGAGCAGTTCTTC.

The J gene is TRBJ2-5, the V gene TRBV7-2; D is perhaps TRBD2 (6 bases). V shed 2 bases and J shed 5 bases, with 9 bases lying between them. The CDR3 runs 13 residues. CDR1 and CDR2 (germline): SGHTA, FQGNSA. The CDR3 DNA reads TGTGCCAGCAGCTTACGGGGAGGCGAGACCCAGTACTTC. This gives the protein CASSLRGGETQYF. Full variable domain (outside the CDR3, taken from reference TRBV7-2 and TRBJ2-5): GAGVSQSPSNKVTEKGKDVELRCDPISGHTALYWYRQSLGQGLEFLIYFQGNSAPDKSGLPSDRFSAERTGGSVSTLTIQRTQQEDSAVYLCASSLRGGETQYFGPGTRLLVL.

Written as DNA, the CDR3 is TGTGCCAGCAGTCTTACGGCCAGGGAAGCCTATGGCTACACCTTC. It translates to CASSLTAREAYGYTF. This chain connects TRBV27 to TRBJ1-2; possibly TRBD1 for D (5 bases). Germline V gene lookup returns CDR1 MNHEY and CDR2 SMNVEV (reference sequence). The V gene lost 5 bases and the J gene lost 4 bases, with 17 bases spanning the gap. There are 15 residues in the CDR3.

CDR3 amino acids: CASSSGQYDYGYTF. The CDR3 DNA follows: TGTGCCAGCAGCTCGGGACAGTATGACTATGGCTACACCTTC. The genes are TRBV7-2 and TRBJ1-2; 7 nucleotides agree with TRBD1. Trimming took 4 bases from V and 3 from J; bases not matched to a gene: 5. The germline V gene encodes CDR1 SGHTA and CDR2 FQGNSA. There are 14 residues in the CDR3.

The chain has TRBV11-2 and TRBJ2-5; D possibly corresponds to TRBD2 (5 bases). CDR1 SGHAT and CDR2 FQNNGV come from the germline V gene. The V and J ends lost 0 bases and 5 bases respectively, with 10 bases between them. The CDR3 has 14 residues. This chain's CDR3 is CASSLDIGEETQYF. CDR3 coding DNA: TGTGCCAGCAGCTTAGATATCGGGGAGGAGACCCAGTACTTC.

This chain connects TRBV9 to TRBJ2-5; unclear D gene. Trimming took 3 bases from V and 0 from J, leaving 9 bases between them. The CDR3 runs 14 residues. Germline V CDR1 and CDR2: SGDLS, YYNGEE. The CDR3 loop reads CASSGRQYQETQYF. CDR3 sequence (DNA): TGTGCCAGCAGCGGCAGGCAGTACCAAGAGACCCAGTACTTC.

The chain joins TRBV7-3 to TRBJ2-3; maybe TRBD1 (6 bases). Between the trimmed V and J ends, which lost 5 bases and 0 bases, there was a span of 12 bases. The CDR3 is 15 amino acids. The germline gives CDR1 SGHTA, CDR2 FQGTGA. CDR3 in amino acids: CASSRDTSSTDTQYF. The DNA for the CDR3 is TGTGCCAGCAGCCGGGACACCTCGAGCACAGATACGCAGTATTTT.

The chain combines TRBV19 with TRBJ2-6; 12 bases line up with TRBD1. This CDR3 spans 20 amino acids. Germline trimming cut 3 bases from V and 2 bases from J; bases unmatched to any gene: 11. Germline lookup yields CDR1 LNHDA and CDR2 SQIVND (reference sequence). CDR3 region: CASSIAWRDRGRAGANVLTF. In nucleotides, the CDR3 is TGTGCCAGTAGTATTGCTTGGAGGGACAGGGGGCGAGCTGGGGCCAACGTCCTGACTTTC.

The V gene is TRBV6-5, the J gene TRBJ2-7, with TRBD1 as a possible D gene (6 bases). The V gene's germline CDR1 is MNHEY and CDR2 SVGAGI. V lost 0 bases to trimming and J lost 0 bases, with 9 bases between them. The CDR3 has 15 residues. In nucleotides, the CDR3 is TGTGCCAGCAGTTACTCGACAGGATACTCCTACGAGCAGTACTTC. This encodes CASSYSTGYSYEQYF.

This sequence joins TRBV19 and TRBJ2-1, with 7 bases that match TRBD2. The ends lost 9 bases at V and 6 bases at J; junction bases unmatched: 11. Germline V lookup: CDR1 LNHDA, CDR2 SQIVND (reference sequence). CDR3 size: 14 residues. CDR3 region: CARDEAGVRNEQFF. Written as DNA, the CDR3 is TGTGCCAGGGATGAGGCGGGAGTTCGCAATGAGCAGTTCTTC.

The chain has TRBV6-5 and TRBJ1-5; D is unresolved. V was shortened by 6 bases and J by 7 bases, with 13 bases between the two germline ends. The CDR3 length is 13 residues. Germline V gene lookup returns CDR1 MNHEY and CDR2 SVGAGI. CDR3 amino acids: CASRAQQSQPQHF. CDR3 in DNA: TGTGCCAGCAGGGCACAACAGTCGCAGCCCCAGCATTTT.

The genes are TRBV15 and TRBJ2-7; 9 nucleotides match TRBD1. The CDR3 sequence is 17 residues long. V gave up 5 bases and J gave up 2 bases; unmatched junction bases: 13. Germline loops: CDR1 LNHNV, CDR2 YYDKDF (reference sequence). CDR3 coding DNA: TGTGCCACCAGCTTCGGACAGGGGCCAGTAACCACCTACGAGCAGTACTTC. This codes for CATSFGQGPVTTYEQYF.

The chain carries TRBV9 and TRBJ2-3; D call uncertain. Germline V gives CDR1 SGDLS, CDR2 YYNGEE. This CDR3 has 12 amino acids. The V end lost 3 bases, the J end lost 2 bases, and 4 bases lay between the germline ends. The CDR3 loop reads CASSAFTDTQYF. Written as DNA, the CDR3 is TGTGCCAGCAGCGCCTTCACAGATACGCAGTATTTT.

The chain employs TRBV7-9 and TRBJ1-2, with D possibly TRBD1 on 5 matching bases. V was trimmed by 1 base and J by 5 bases, leaving 11 bases between them. Germline assignment: CDR1 SEHNR and CDR2 FQNEAQ (reference sequence). CDR3 length equals 14 residues. CDR3 sequence (DNA): TGTGCCAGCAGCTTAGACCACGACAGATATGGCTACACCTTC. It translates to CASSLDHDRYGYTF.

This chain joins TRBV28 and TRBJ2-7, with 8 bases identical to TRBD2. This CDR3 region has 14 residues. The germline V gene encodes CDR1 MDHEN and CDR2 SYDVKM. V gave up 6 bases and J gave up 4 bases; unmatched junction bases: 8. CDR3 sequence: CASRNGLATYEQYF. The CDR3 DNA follows: TGTGCCAGCAGAAACGGACTAGCCACATACGAGCAGTACTTC.

V is TRBV7-9 and J is TRBJ1-6; D is unresolved. The CDR3 has 13 residues. Germline CDR1 is SEHNR and CDR2 is FQNEAQ (reference sequence). Trimming took 5 bases from V and 8 from J, leaving 10 bases between them. CDR3 in DNA: TGTGCCAGCAGCCCCAACAGAGATTCACCCCTCCACTTT. Amino acids: CASSPNRDSPLHF.

The V gene is TRBV7-9, the J gene TRBJ2-1; TRBD2 matches at 8 bases. The V segment lost 6 bases and the J segment 10 bases; nucleotides outside the gene matches: 5. The CDR3 is made up of 12 amino acids. Looked up from germline, CDR1 is SEHNR and CDR2 is FQNEAQ (reference sequence). CDR3 protein: CASRSTSDEQFF. CDR3 bases: TGTGCCAGCAGATCGACTAGCGACGAGCAGTTCTTC. The whole variable domain, filled in from reference TRBV7-9 and TRBJ2-1, reads DTGVSQNPRHKITKRGQNVTFRCDPISEHNRLYWYRQTLGQGPEFLTYFQNEAQLEKSRLLSDRFSAERPKGSFSTLEIQRTEQGDSAMYLCASRSTSDEQFFGPGTRLTVL.